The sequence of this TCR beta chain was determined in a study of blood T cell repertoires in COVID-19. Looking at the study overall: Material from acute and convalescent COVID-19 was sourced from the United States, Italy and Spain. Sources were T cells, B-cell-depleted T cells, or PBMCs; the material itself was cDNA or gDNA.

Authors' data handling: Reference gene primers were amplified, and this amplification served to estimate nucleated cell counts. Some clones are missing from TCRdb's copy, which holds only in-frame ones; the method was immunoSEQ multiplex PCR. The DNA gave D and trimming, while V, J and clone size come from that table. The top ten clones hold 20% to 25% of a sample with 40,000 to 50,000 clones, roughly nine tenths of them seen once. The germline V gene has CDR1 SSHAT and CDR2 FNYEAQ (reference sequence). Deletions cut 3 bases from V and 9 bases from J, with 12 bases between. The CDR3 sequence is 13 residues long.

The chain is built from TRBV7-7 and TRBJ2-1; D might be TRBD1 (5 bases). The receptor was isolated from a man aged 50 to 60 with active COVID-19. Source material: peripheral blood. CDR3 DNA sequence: TGTGCCAGCAGCTTGGTGGGGCCGGGTGAGCAGTTCTTC. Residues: CASSLVGPGEQFF.